This paragraph covers one T cell receptor beta chain sequence. Its antigen remains unknown. The source of the sample is a study of T cells in Graves' hyperthyroidism and ophthalmopathy. Amplified regions were TCR beta CDR3 sequences from RNA transcripts. Using the HTBI primer set, a first-round RT-PCR was run on the TCR CDR3. TCRdb recomputed calls from the multiplex PCR reads with MiXCR, one row per CDR3 protein. The sample holds around 500,000 distinct CDR3 sequences, about 16% seen once. Patients with ophthalmopathy all had a Clinical Activity Score of at least 3, a NOSPECS grade of at least 4 and duration under 3 months. Out of over 9 ml of fresh peripheral blood came the PBMCs. This CDR3 is 14 amino acids long. The germline CDR1 and CDR2 sequences are DFQATT and SNEGSKA (reference sequence). V was pared by 0 bases and J by 0 bases, with 8 bases between. Study results and caveats: Stable hyperthyroidism and ophthalmopathy were separated using 13 V-J signatures. Before onset, ophthalmopathy was predicted by the model a median roughly 6.8 months earlier.

Sequenced sample: blood. This TCR derives from a woman in her twenties or thirties with Graves' ophthalmopathy. This rearrangement joins TRBV20-1 to TRBJ1-1; a possible D gene is TRBD1 (5 bases). For the CDR3, the DNA is TGCAGTGCTAGAGACGGGGGTCTGAACACTGAAGCTTTCTTT. Protein: CSARDGGLNTEAFF.